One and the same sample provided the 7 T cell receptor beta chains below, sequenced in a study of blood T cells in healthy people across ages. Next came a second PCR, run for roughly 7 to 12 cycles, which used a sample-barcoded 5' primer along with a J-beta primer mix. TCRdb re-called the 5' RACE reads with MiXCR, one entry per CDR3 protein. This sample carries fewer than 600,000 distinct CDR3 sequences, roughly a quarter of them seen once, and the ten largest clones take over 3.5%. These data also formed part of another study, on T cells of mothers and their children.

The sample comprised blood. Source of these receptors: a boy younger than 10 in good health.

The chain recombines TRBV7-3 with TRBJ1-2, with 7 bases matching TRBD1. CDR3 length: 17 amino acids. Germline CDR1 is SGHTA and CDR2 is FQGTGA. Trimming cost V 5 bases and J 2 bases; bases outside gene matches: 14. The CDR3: CASSPWVGQAGNYGYTF. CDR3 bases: TGTGCCAGCAGCCCATGGGTTGGACAGGCGGGAAACTATGGCTACACCTTC.

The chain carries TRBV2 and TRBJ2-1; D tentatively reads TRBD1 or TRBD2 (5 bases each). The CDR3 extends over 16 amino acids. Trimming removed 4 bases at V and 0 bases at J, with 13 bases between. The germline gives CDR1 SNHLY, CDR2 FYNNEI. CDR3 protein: CASSGDRGGSYNEQFF. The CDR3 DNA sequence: TGTGCCAGCAGTGGGGATCGTGGGGGCTCCTACAATGAGCAGTTCTTC.

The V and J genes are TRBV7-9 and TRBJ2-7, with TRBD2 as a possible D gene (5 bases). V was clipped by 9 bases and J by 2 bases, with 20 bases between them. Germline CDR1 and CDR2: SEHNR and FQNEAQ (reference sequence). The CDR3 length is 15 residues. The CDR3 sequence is CARPEKDFNAYEQYF. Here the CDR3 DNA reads TGTGCCAGACCAGAGAAGGACTTCAATGCCTACGAGCAGTACTTC.

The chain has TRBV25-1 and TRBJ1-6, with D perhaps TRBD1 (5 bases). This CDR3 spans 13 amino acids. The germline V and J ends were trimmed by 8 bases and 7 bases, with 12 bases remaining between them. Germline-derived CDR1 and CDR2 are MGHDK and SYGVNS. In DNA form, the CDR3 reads TGTGCCAGCGGCGACAGAAACAATTCACCCCTCCACTTT. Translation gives CASGDRNNSPLHF.

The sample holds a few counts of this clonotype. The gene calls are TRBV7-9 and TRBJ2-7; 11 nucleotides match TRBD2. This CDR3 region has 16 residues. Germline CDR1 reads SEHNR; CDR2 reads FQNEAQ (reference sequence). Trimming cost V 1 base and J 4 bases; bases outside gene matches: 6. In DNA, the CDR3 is TGTGCCAGCAGCTTAGATACTAGCGGGAGCTTTTACGAGCAGTACTTC. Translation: CASSLDTSGSFYEQYF. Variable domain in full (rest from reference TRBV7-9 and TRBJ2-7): DTGVSQNPRHKITKRGQNVTFRCDPISEHNRLYWYRQTLGQGPEFLTYFQNEAQLEKSRLLSDRFSAERPKGSFSTLEIQRTEQGDSAMYLCASSLDTSGSFYEQYFGPGTRLTVT.

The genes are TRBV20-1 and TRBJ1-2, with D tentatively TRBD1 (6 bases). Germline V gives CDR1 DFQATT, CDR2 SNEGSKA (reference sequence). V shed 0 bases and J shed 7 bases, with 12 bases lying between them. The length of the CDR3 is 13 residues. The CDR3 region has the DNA TGCAGTGCTAGAGACAGGGGAGAAGGTGGCTACACCTTC. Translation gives CSARDRGEGGYTF.

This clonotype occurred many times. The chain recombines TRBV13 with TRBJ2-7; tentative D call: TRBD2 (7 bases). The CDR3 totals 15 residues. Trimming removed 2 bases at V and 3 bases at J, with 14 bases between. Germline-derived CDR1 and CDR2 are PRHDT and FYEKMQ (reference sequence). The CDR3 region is CASSLKPGEGYEQYF. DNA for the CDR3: TGTGCCAGCAGCTTAAAACCAGGGGAGGGCTACGAGCAGTACTTC.